This T cell receptor (beta chain) was recorded in a study of technical replicates of blood from several donors. The V and J ends lost 6 bases and 6 bases, in that order; junction bases with no gene match: 4. In germline, CDR1 is SEHNR, CDR2 FQNEAQ (reference sequence). This CDR3 is built from 14 residues. The protocol was immunoSEQ multiplex PCR, while the TCRdb copy is restricted to in-frame clones and leaves out a portion. The sample has around 78,000 clones; nearly 95% are singletons. The V and J genes are TRBV7-9 and TRBJ2-7, with TRBD2 identical over 14 bases. The sample was T cells isolated from PBMCs. The TCR was taken from a human donor in good health. The CDR3 sequence is CASRGLAGDVEQYF. For the CDR3, the DNA is TGTGCCAGCAGGGGACTAGCGGGGGACGTCGAGCAGTACTTC.